At least ten counts were recorded for the clone carrying this T cell receptor beta chain. Preparation of the TCRbeta library was carried out with unique molecular identifiers. Each CDR3 protein gets one entry after TCRdb re-called the PCR reads with MiXCR. Of approximately 490,000 distinct CDR3 sequences in the sample, around 13% were seen once. The CDR3 consists of 16 residues. The germline CDR1 and CDR2 sequences are MNHEY and SVGAGI. V was pared by 6 bases and J by 1 base, with 15 bases between. This entry is derived from a study of T-cell reconstitution after alpha-beta-depleted transplantation in children.

The TCR was taken from a human donor who donated a stem cell graft to a child with combined immunodeficiency. The source material was PBMCs from the stem cell graft donor, sampled from the stem cell graft. The chain links TRBV6-5 to TRBJ2-2; possibly TRBD2 for D (5 bases). The CDR3 DNA reads as TGTGCCAGCAGCCTCCCGGGAAGGGAGAACACCGGGGAGCTGTTTTTT. This gives the protein CASSLPGRENTGELFF.